The clone carrying this T cell receptor beta chain was observed at least ten times. Its antigen is not identified. TCRdb passed the 5' RACE reads through MiXCR, listing each CDR3 protein once. The sample lists under 300,000 distinct CDR3 sequences, 6.9% occurring once. V was pared by 3 bases and J by 0 bases, with 8 bases between. Germline assignment: CDR1 MNHEY and CDR2 SMNVEV (reference sequence). The CDR3 sequence is 15 residues long. The sample belongs to a study of T cells after yellow fever vaccination. Whole-study findings and limits: Faster peaking, at day 5 versus 15, marked a secondary response that was weaker. Researchers cautioned that FACS-sorted repertoires could harbor abundant clonotypes contaminating from the bulk population.

The origin of this receptor is a man younger than 40 who received the YFV17D yellow fever vaccine. The chain is built from TRBV27 and TRBJ2-2; unclear D gene. This specimen consisted of CD4+ T cells sorted from PBMCs, obtained 15 days after the yellow fever booster vaccination. CDR3 sequence (DNA): TGTGCCAGCAGTTTTGCAGCCGCGAACACCGGGGAGCTGTTTTTT. It specifies CASSFAAANTGELFF.